These 8 T cell receptor beta chains were sequenced from one sample in a study of cytomegalovirus exposure and HLA in healthy donors. 60 Vbeta and 13 Jbeta primers were used in PCR. Data came from immunoSEQ multiplex PCR; TCRdb stores just in-frame clones and leaves some out. This sample has 100,000 to 150,000 clones, with approximately 86% found just once. Sequencing input: PBMCs. The receptors derive from a boy aged 5-17 years in good health and CMV-seronegative.

V usage is TRBV5-1 and J usage is TRBJ2-1; 10 bases align to TRBD1. The V gene end was trimmed by 0 bases and the J gene end by 7 bases; junction bases not matched to a gene: 1. Germline assignment: CDR1 SGHRS and CDR2 YFSETQ. The CDR3 has 14 amino acids. The CDR3 loop reads CASSLGQGANEQFF. CDR3 nucleotides: TGCGCCAGCAGCTTGGGACAGGGGGCGAATGAGCAGTTCTTC. Using reference TRBV5-1 and TRBJ2-1 for the parts outside the CDR3, the full variable domain is KAGVTQTPRYLIKTRGQQVTLSCSPISGHRSVSWYQQTPGQGLQFLFEYFSETQRNKGNFPGRFSGRQFSNSRSEMNVSTLELGDSALYLCASSLGQGANEQFFGPGTRLTVL.

The chain couples TRBV5-1 to TRBJ2-7, with a tentative D call TRBD2 (5 bases). The CDR3 extends over 13 amino acids. CDR1 and CDR2 (germline): SGHRS, YFSETQ. V lost 4 bases and J lost 4, with 12 bases in between. The CDR3 region has the DNA TGCGCCAGCAGCAACCGAGGGTCTTACGAGCAGTACTTC. Protein: CASSNRGSYEQYF.

This clone was counted a few times. V is TRBV7-3 and J is TRBJ1-2; the D is unclear. From germline, CDR1 is SGHTA and CDR2 FQGTGA. V lost 6 bases to trimming and J lost 0 bases, with 14 bases between them. There are 15 residues in the CDR3. CDR3 bases: TGTGCCAGCAGACAACAAGCCGGGGCTAACTATGGCTACACCTTC. The encoded protein is CASRQQAGANYGYTF.

The CDR3 spells CASSQGRGTGGEKLFF. The CDR3 DNA is TGTGCCAGCAGCCAAGGAAGGGGGACAGGGGGCGAAAAACTGTTTTTT. The chain is built from TRBV4-2 and TRBJ1-4, with TRBD1 identical over 12 bases. The V gene's germline CDR1 is LGHNA and CDR2 YNFKEQ. There are 16 residues in the CDR3. The V segment lost 1 base and the J segment 8 bases; nucleotides outside the gene matches: 5.

The gene calls are TRBV11-3 and TRBJ2-7, with a weak D call TRBD1 (5 bases). Trimming shortened V by 2 bases and J by 0 bases, and 11 bases separated the two germline ends. The length of the CDR3 is 15 residues. Germline CDR1 is SGHNT and CDR2 is YENEEA. The CDR3 coding sequence is TGTGCCAGCAGCTTATCAACAGGCAGCTCCTACGAGCAGTACTTC. This codes for CASSLSTGSSYEQYF.

The chain joins TRBV27 to TRBJ2-2; D gene ambiguous. Germline V CDR1 and CDR2: MNHEY, SMNVEV (reference sequence). The V gene lost 8 bases and the J gene lost 6 bases, with 7 bases spanning the gap. This CDR3 has 11 amino acids. The chain's CDR3 is CASGLPGELFF. The CDR3, as DNA: TGTGCCAGCGGGCTTCCCGGGGAGCTGTTTTTT.

CDR3 loop: CASSLEPGLQTEAFF. For the CDR3, the DNA is TGCGCCAGCAGCTTGGAACCGGGACTCCAGACTGAAGCTTTCTTT. The rearrangement joins TRBV4-1 to TRBJ1-1, with a tentative D call TRBD1 (5 bases). Deletions cut 5 bases from V and 5 bases from J, with 18 bases between. The CDR3 runs 15 residues. CDR1 and CDR2 (germline): MGHRA, YSYEKL.

Here the CDR3 DNA reads TGCGCCAGCAGCTGGGACAGGGGAGTCTATGGCTACACCTTC. Translation gives CASSWDRGVYGYTF. The chain has TRBV5-1 and TRBJ1-2, with 10 positions matching TRBD1. The CDR3 is 14 amino acids. Germline CDR1 SGHRS, CDR2 YFSETQ. J was trimmed by 4 bases and V by 3 bases; bases with no gene match: 3.